These 14 T cell receptor beta chains originate from one sample sequenced in a study of OX40 agonist ivuxolimab in advanced cancers. Libraries were prepared by immunoSEQ multiplex PCR; TCRdb keeps only in-frame clonotypes and omits some of them. The sample lists 50,000 to 75,000 clones, about 89% occurring once. The sequencing used CD4+ or CD8+ T cells sorted from blood, collected in a trial of the OX40 agonist ivuxolimab. The receptors here all came from an adult with an advanced solid tumor such as melanoma, head and neck, liver or kidney cancer.

The chain carries TRBV7-2 and TRBJ1-3, with TRBD1 as a possible D gene (6 bases). V lost 4 bases and J lost 0, with 10 bases in between. This CDR3 region has 15 residues. Per the germline V gene, CDR1 is SGHTA and CDR2 is FQGNSA. The CDR3 nucleotides are TGTGCCAGCAGCTCCAGGGGTGGCTCTGGAAACACCATATATTTT. Translated: CASSSRGGSGNTIYF.

The chain combines TRBV29-1 with TRBJ1-2; tentatively, D is TRBD1 (5 bases). Deletions cut 2 bases from V and 11 bases from J, with 21 bases between. The CDR3 is made up of 14 amino acids. CDR1 and CDR2 (germline): SQVTM, ANQGSEA. The CDR3 region is CSVEPLGIHGGYTF. The CDR3, as DNA: TGCAGCGTTGAACCCCTCGGGATTCACGGGGGATACACCTTC. Together with reference TRBV29-1 and TRBJ1-2, the CDR3 gives the full variable domain: SAVISQKPSRDICQRGTSLTIQCQVDSQVTMMFWYRQQPGQSLTLIATANQGSEATYESGFVIDKFPISRPNLTFSTLTVSNMSPEDSSIYLCSVEPLGIHGGYTFGSGTRLTVV.

The chain links TRBV5-1 to TRBJ2-7; no clear D. Trimming took off 6 bases at V and 7 bases at J, with 20 bases between the two ends. CDR3 length: 14 amino acids. From germline, CDR1 is SGHRS and CDR2 YFSETQ. The CDR3 loop is CASNPGRDAREQYF. The CDR3 DNA sequence: TGCGCCAGCAACCCAGGACGCGACGCGAGGGAGCAGTACTTC.

This clone was recorded only once. The gene calls are TRBV30 and TRBJ2-2; D gene ambiguous. The germline V gene has CDR1 GTSNPN and CDR2 SVGIG (reference sequence). The V end lost 0 bases, the J end lost 1 base, and 6 bases lay between the germline ends. The CDR3 runs 14 residues. CDR3 DNA sequence: TGTGCCTGGAGTGTACTCCGGAACACCGGGGAGCTGTTTTTT. Translating it yields CAWSVLRNTGELFF.

This clone was picked up a small number of times. The chain couples TRBV29-1 to TRBJ2-5; the match to TRBD1 covers 8 bases. The CDR3 sequence is 16 residues long. Germline values: CDR1 SQVTM, CDR2 ANQGSEA. Trimming took 5 bases from V and 0 from J; bases not matched to a gene: 11. The DNA of the CDR3 is TGCAGCGTTAGAGGAGGACAGGGCCAGTACCAAGAGACCCAGTACTTC. It codes for CSVRGGQGQYQETQYF. The full variable domain, in which reference TRBV29-1 and TRBJ2-5 provide the parts outside the CDR3, is SAVISQKPSRDICQRGTSLTIQCQVDSQVTMMFWYRQQPGQSLTLIATANQGSEATYESGFVIDKFPISRPNLTFSTLTVSNMSPEDSSIYLCSVRGGQGQYQETQYFGPGTRLLVL.

This clone was observed a few times. V and J are TRBV29-1 and TRBJ1-4; 7 bases line up with TRBD1. CDR1 and CDR2 (germline): SQVTM, ANQGSEA. V was clipped by 7 bases and J by 7 bases; unmatched bases: 9. The CDR3 loop spans 13 amino acids. The CDR3 DNA is TGCAGCGGGCGACTAGGGGGCAGTGAAAAACTGTTTTTT. It codes for CSGRLGGSEKLFF.

The chain couples TRBV5-1 to TRBJ1-5; D may be TRBD1 (5 bases). Between the trimmed V and J ends, which lost 4 bases and 3 bases, there was a span of 17 bases. This CDR3 has 16 residues. Looked up from germline, CDR1 is SGHRS and CDR2 is YFSETQ. CDR3 nucleotide sequence: TGCGCCAGCAGCCCAGGGTTGGCGGGACCCAATCAGCCCCAGCATTTT. This encodes CASSPGLAGPNQPQHF.

The chain carries TRBV6-1 and TRBJ2-1; perhaps D is TRBD1 or TRBD2 (5 bases each). V dropped 4 bases and J dropped 0 bases, with 16 bases sitting between them. This CDR3 has 17 residues. Germline CDR1 reads MNHNS; CDR2 reads SASEGT. The chain's CDR3 is CASSVLPGTASYNEQFF. CDR3 DNA: TGTGCCAGCAGTGTTCTGCCCGGGACGGCCTCCTACAATGAGCAGTTCTTC.

The V and J genes are TRBV7-3 and TRBJ1-1; D ambiguous. Germline lookup yields CDR1 SGHTA and CDR2 FQGTGA. CDR3 length: 14 residues. V was cut by 6 bases and J by 5 bases, with 16 bases left in between. As DNA, the CDR3 is TGTGCCAGCAGGTTCCCCGGGGAAGCGACTGAAGCTTTCTTT. Amino acids: CASRFPGEATEAFF.

For this clone: In the same sample, other DNA sequences code for this CDR3. The chain uses TRBV11-2 and TRBJ1-2, with D perhaps TRBD1 (6 bases). V was trimmed by 1 base and J by 4 bases, leaving 7 bases between them. Germline values: CDR1 SGHAT, CDR2 FQNNGV. This CDR3 comprises 13 residues. CDR3 in amino acids: CASSLGTVYGYTF. CDR3 nucleotides: TGTGCCAGCAGCTTAGGGACAGTCTATGGCTACACCTTC.

The chain links TRBV5-4 to TRBJ2-3; 8 nucleotides align to TRBD2. The CDR3 is 17 amino acids. Germline V gives CDR1 SGHNT, CDR2 YYREEE (reference sequence). V was pared by 0 bases and J by 4 bases, with 10 bases of the junction left unmatched. CDR3 coding DNA: TGTGCCAGCAGCTTGGGGGGGCGGGGGGCTCGGGCAGATACGCAGTATTTT. Its translation is CASSLGGRGARADTQYF.

The chain recombines TRBV5-1 with TRBJ2-5, with D perhaps TRBD1 or TRBD2 (5 bases each). With 4 bases removed from V and 2 bases from J, the gap between germline ends came to 15 bases. This CDR3 has 15 residues. CDR1 is SGHRS and CDR2 is YFSETQ in the germline V gene. CDR3 sequence: CASSKPGRIQETQYF. The CDR3 bases are TGCGCCAGCAGCAAGCCGGGACGGATACAAGAGACCCAGTACTTC. The full variable domain, completed using reference TRBV5-1 and TRBJ2-5, is KAGVTQTPRYLIKTRGQQVTLSCSPISGHRSVSWYQQTPGQGLQFLFEYFSETQRNKGNFPGRFSGRQFSNSRSEMNVSTLELGDSALYLCASSKPGRIQETQYFGPGTRLLVL.

The rearrangement joins TRBV5-4 to TRBJ2-5; possibly TRBD1 for D (6 bases). Germline loops: CDR1 SGHNT, CDR2 YYREEE (reference sequence). The CDR3 covers 16 residues. V lost 3 bases to trimming and J lost 1 base, with 16 bases between them. The CDR3 reads CASSSPTGRSQETQYF. The CDR3, as DNA: TGTGCCAGCAGCTCACCAACAGGGCGGAGCCAAGAGACCCAGTACTTC.

J is TRBJ2-5 and V is TRBV5-1; 9 bases line up with TRBD1. The germline V gene encodes CDR1 SGHRS and CDR2 YFSETQ. J lost 0 bases, V lost 5 bases, and 2 bases had no gene match. The CDR3 is 14 residues long. This CDR3 is CASRRDRDQETQYF. CDR3 nucleotides: TGCGCCAGCAGACGGGACAGGGACCAAGAGACCCAGTACTTC.